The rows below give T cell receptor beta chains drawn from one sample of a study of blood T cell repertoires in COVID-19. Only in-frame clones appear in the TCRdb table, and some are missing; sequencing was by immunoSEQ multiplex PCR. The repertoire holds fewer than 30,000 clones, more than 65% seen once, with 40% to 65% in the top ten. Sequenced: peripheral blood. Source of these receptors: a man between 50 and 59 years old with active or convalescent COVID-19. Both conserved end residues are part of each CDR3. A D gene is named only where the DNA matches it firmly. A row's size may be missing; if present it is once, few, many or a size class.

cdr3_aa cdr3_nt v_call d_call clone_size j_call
CASSFGQLEAGELFF TGTGCCAGCAGCTTTGGGCAACTAGAAGCCGGGGAGCTGTTTTTT TRBV7-9 NA NA TRBJ2-2
CAWRDLTGSYGYTF TGTGCCTGGAGAGATCTGACAGGGAGCTATGGCTACACCTTC TRBV30 TRBD1 few TRBJ1-2
CASSLQGGEQYF TGCGCCAGCAGCTTACAGGGTGGGGAGCAGTACTTC TRBV5-1 NA NA TRBJ2-7
CASSLAQDSPLHF TGTGCCAGCAGCTTAGCGCAGGATTCACCCCTCCACTTT TRBV7-9 NA NA TRBJ1-6
CASSRGTVSTDTQYF TGTGCCAGCTCACGGGGGACAGTTAGCACAGATACGCAGTATTTT TRBV18 TRBD1 NA TRBJ2-3
CSVQGTGRVRAFF TGCAGCGTACAAGGGACAGGGAGAGTTCGAGCTTTCTTT TRBV29-1 TRBD1 NA TRBJ1-1
CASGVANEKLFF TGTGCCTCAGGGGTGGCTAATGAAAAACTGTTTTTT TRBV12-5 NA NA TRBJ1-4
CASRTGSSYNEQFF TGTGCCAGCAGGACAGGGAGTTCCTACAATGAGCAGTTCTTC TRBV27 TRBD1 NA TRBJ2-1
CATSRRSGETQYF TGTGCCACCAGCAGACGGTCGGGAGAGACCCAGTACTTC TRBV15 NA NA TRBJ2-5
CASRGWGAGSYNEQFF TGTGCCAGCAGGGGGTGGGGCGCCGGCTCCTACAATGAGCAGTTCTTC TRBV2 NA NA TRBJ2-1
CASSLALETQYF TGTGCCAGCAGTTTAGCTCTGGAGACCCAGTACTTC TRBV6-6 NA once TRBJ2-5
CASSLGPGTTEQFF TGTGCCAGCAGTCTCGGGCCAGGGACAACGGAGCAGTTCTTC TRBV11-2 NA NA TRBJ2-1
CASSQEREGRPGANVLTF TGTGCCAGCAGCCAGGAGCGGGAGGGCCGTCCTGGGGCCAACGTCCTGACTTTC TRBV7-9 TRBD2 NA TRBJ2-6
CASSLGGWGETQPQHF TGTGCCAGCAGCTTAGGGGGCTGGGGGGAGACTCAGCCCCAGCATTTT TRBV7-2 NA NA TRBJ1-5
CASSNGLGNIQYF TGTGCCAGCTCGAACGGTCTCGGAAACATTCAGTACTTC TRBV6-5 NA NA TRBJ2-4
CASSQRDYEQYF TGTGCCAGCAGCCAACGAGACTACGAGCAGTACTTC TRBV11-1 NA NA TRBJ2-7
CASSPGGERGNQPQHF TGTGCCAGCTCACCGGGGGGGGAACGGGGCAATCAGCCCCAGCATTTT TRBV18 NA NA TRBJ1-5
CASSQFRGQGQAFF TGTGCCAGCAGCCAATTTAGGGGACAGGGACAAGCTTTCTTT TRBV3-1/TRBV3-2 TRBD1 NA TRBJ1-1
CASSLTGFSYEQYF TGTGCCAGCAGCTTAACGGGGTTTTCCTACGAGCAGTACTTC TRBV16 NA NA TRBJ2-7
CASSRSTSFYEQYF TGTGCCAGCAGCCGTTCGACTAGTTTCTACGAGCAGTACTTC TRBV6-5 NA NA TRBJ2-7
CASIRYGETGRMGQYF TGTGCCAGCATCCGTTACGGGGAGACAGGGAGGATGGGGCAGTACTTC TRBV11-2 NA once TRBJ2-7
CASSPAPEGELFF TGTGCCAGCAGCCCCGCGCCGGAGGGGGAGCTGTTTTTT TRBV9 NA NA TRBJ2-2
CASSSDTWILSTDTQYF TGCGCCAGCAGCTCGGACACCTGGATTTTGAGCACAGATACGCAGTATTTT TRBV5-1 NA NA TRBJ2-3
CASSFRQGADEQYF TGTGCCAGCAGCTTTCGTCAGGGGGCTGACGAGCAGTACTTC TRBV7-2 TRBD1 NA TRBJ2-7
CASRVYGTGGNEQFF TGTGCCAGCAGGGTCTACGGGACAGGAGGGAATGAGCAGTTCTTC TRBV28 TRBD1 NA TRBJ2-1
CATSHDPQGYNEQFF TGTGCCACCAGCCACGACCCCCAGGGCTACAATGAGCAGTTCTTC TRBV24-1 NA NA TRBJ2-1
CASSPGTAIVQETQYF TGTGCCAGCAGCCCCGGGACAGCGATCGTCCAAGAGACCCAGTACTTC TRBV3-1/TRBV3-2 TRBD1 once TRBJ2-5
CASSQGAGDSPLHF TGTGCCAGCAGCCAGGGGGCGGGAGATTCACCCCTCCACTTT TRBV3-1/TRBV3-2 NA few TRBJ1-6
CASRLGTGRNYEQYF TGCGCCAGCCGCTTGGGGACAGGCCGAAACTACGAGCAGTACTTC TRBV4-1 TRBD1 NA TRBJ2-7
CASSELTTLTDTQYF TGCGCCAGCAGTGAATTAACTACTCTCACAGATACGCAGTATTTT TRBV10-2 NA NA TRBJ2-3
CASSQGSGWDSPLHF TGTGCCAGCAGCCAAGGTTCAGGGTGGGATTCACCCCTCCACTTT TRBV3-1/TRBV3-2 NA NA TRBJ1-6
CASASSLGDEQFF TGTGCCAGCGCCAGTTCACTAGGCGATGAGCAGTTCTTC TRBV2 NA NA TRBJ2-1
CSVETGTIDTQYF TGCAGCGTTGAAACAGGGACTATAGATACGCAGTATTTT TRBV29-1 NA NA TRBJ2-3
CASSLWTGSLGEKLFF TGTGCCAGCTCACTATGGACAGGGTCCCTTGGGGAAAAACTGTTTTTT TRBV18 TRBD1 NA TRBJ1-4
CASRAGLAGRETQYF TGTGCCAGCAGGGCGGGACTAGCGGGGAGAGAGACCCAGTACTTC TRBV25-1 TRBD2 NA TRBJ2-5
CASSPQGNEQFF TGTGCCAGCAGCCCACAGGGAAATGAGCAGTTCTTC TRBV28 NA NA TRBJ2-1
CASSLVWENEQYF TGTGCCAGCAGCTTAGTTTGGGAGAACGAGCAGTACTTC TRBV11-2 NA NA TRBJ2-7